The sequence of this T cell receptor beta chain was determined in a study of HIV-infected patients and healthy controls. Overall study context: Viral load fell to undetectable in 11 of 16 patients by the second blood draw.

This clonotype was detected ten times or more. The repertoire came from unfractionated whole blood and reflected all unsorted peripheral T cells. Alpha and beta constant-region primers primed reverse transcription of around 540 ng RNA. Alpha and beta chain libraries were made separately by chain-specific third strand synthesis with multiplexing indices. A 23-cycle PCR with P5s and P7 primers followed a short adapter-adding first PCR. TCRdb fed the 5' RACE reads into MiXCR, producing one record per CDR3 protein. The table lists some 9,300 distinct CDR3 sequences, about 9.4% of them singletons, with 17% in the top ten. The source of this sequence is an adult with HIV infection. The specimen comprised blood, sampled before antiretroviral therapy.

CDR3 nucleotides: TGTGCCAGCAGTGGGAGTAGCGGGTTTGCCTACGAGCAGTACTTC. This translates into CASSGSSGFAYEQYF. The V gene is TRBV25-1, the J gene TRBJ2-7, with 7 bases matching TRBD2. The CDR3 is 15 amino acids. Germline CDR1 and CDR2: MGHDK and SYGVNS. V gave up 4 bases and J gave up 2 bases; unmatched junction bases: 8.